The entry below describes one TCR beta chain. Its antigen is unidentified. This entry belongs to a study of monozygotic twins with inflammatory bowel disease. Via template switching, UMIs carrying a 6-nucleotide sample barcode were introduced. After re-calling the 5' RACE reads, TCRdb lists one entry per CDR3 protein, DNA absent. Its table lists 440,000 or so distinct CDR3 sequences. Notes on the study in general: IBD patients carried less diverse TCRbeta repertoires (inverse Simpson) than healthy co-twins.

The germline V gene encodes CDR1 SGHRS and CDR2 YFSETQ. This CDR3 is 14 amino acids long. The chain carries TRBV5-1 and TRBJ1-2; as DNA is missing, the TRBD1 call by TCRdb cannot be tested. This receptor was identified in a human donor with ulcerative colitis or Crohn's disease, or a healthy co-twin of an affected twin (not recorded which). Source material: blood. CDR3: CASSLAGTSYGYTF.